This TCR beta chain was sequenced for a study of response to subunit inactivated influenza vaccine. The study, taken as a whole, reports: The authors proposed limited new T cell recruitment per seasonal influenza vaccination.

TCRdb reprocessed the RT-PCR reads with MiXCR, giving one entry per CDR3 protein. The data show about 830,000 distinct CDR3 sequences, approximately 17% seen once. CDR3 length: 10 amino acids. V lost 2 bases and J 3 bases, leaving 1 base between the germline ends. Germline lookup yields CDR1 DFQATT and CDR2 SNEGSKA (reference sequence). In regard to this clonotype: What it binds is unknown.

The specimen was PBMCs from blood, collected about 5 days after vaccination. The chain carries TRBV20-1 and TRBJ1-2; D ambiguous. This TCR was recovered from a man in his forties or fifties who received an inactivated influenza vaccine. CDR3 in amino acids: CSARHYGYTF. The DNA of the CDR3 is TGCAGTGCTAGACACTATGGCTACACCTTC.